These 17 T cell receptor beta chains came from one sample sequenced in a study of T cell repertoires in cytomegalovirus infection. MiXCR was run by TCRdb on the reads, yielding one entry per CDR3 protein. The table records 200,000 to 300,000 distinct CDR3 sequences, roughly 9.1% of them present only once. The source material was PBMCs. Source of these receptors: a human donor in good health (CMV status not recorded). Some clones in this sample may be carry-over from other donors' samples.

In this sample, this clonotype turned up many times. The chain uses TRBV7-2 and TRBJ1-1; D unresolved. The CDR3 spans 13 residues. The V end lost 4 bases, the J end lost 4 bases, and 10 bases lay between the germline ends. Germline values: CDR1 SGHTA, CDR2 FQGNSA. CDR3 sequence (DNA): TGTGCCAGCAGCTCCGCTTGGGGCACTGAAGCTTTCTTT. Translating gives CASSSAWGTEAFF.

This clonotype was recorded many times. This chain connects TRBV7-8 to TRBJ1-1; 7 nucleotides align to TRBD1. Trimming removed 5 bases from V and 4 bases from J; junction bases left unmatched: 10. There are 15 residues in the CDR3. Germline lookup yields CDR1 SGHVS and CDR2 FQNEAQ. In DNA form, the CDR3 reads TGTGCCAGCAGCCCGGGGGGGGCAGGGGGCACTGAAGCTTTCTTT. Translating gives CASSPGGAGGTEAFF. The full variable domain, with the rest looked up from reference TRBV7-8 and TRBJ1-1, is GAGVSQSPRYKVAKRGQDVALRCDPISGHVSLFWYQQALGQGPEFLTYFQNEAQLDKSGLPSDRFFAERPEGSVSTLKIQRTQQEDSAVYLCASSPGGAGGTEAFFGQGTRLTVV.

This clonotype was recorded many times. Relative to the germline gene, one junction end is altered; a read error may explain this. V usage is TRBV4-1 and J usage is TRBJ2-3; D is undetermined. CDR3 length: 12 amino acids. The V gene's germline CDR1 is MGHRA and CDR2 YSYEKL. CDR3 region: CASSLSLDTQYF. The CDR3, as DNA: TGTGCCAGCAGCTTATCCTTAGATACGCAGTATTTT.

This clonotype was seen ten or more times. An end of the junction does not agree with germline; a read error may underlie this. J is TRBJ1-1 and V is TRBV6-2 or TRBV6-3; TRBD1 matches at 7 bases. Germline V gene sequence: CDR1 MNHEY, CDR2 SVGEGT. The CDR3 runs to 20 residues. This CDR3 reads CASSDSLRNPTGRNGTEAFF. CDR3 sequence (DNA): TGTGCCAGCAGTGACTCTCTTCGTAACCCGACAGGGAGGAATGGAACTGAAGCTTTCTTT.

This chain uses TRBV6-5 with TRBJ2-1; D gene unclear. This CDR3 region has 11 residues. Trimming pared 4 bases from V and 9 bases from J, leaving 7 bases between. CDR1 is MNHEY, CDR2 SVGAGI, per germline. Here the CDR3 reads CASSSAFEQFF. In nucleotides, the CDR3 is TGTGCCAGCAGTTCGGCTTTTGAGCAGTTCTTC.

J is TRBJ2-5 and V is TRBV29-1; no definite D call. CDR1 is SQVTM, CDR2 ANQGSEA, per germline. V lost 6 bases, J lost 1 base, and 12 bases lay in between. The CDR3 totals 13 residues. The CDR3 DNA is TGCAGCGTAGCCCAGAGCTTCCAAGAGACCCAGTACTTC. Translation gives CSVAQSFQETQYF.

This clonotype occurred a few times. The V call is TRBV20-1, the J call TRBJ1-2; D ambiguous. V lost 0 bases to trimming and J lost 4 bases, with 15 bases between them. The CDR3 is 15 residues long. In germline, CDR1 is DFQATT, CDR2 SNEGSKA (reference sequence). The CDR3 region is CSARDPPKSPYGYTF. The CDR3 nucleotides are TGCAGTGCTAGAGATCCGCCCAAGAGCCCCTATGGCTACACCTTC.

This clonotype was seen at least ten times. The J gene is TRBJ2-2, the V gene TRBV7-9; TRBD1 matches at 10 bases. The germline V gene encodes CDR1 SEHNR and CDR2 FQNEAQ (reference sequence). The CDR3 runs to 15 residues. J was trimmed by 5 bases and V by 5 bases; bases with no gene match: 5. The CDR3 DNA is TGTGCCAGCAGCCCCCCGGGACAGGGGACCGGGGAGCTGTTTTTT. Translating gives CASSPPGQGTGELFF.

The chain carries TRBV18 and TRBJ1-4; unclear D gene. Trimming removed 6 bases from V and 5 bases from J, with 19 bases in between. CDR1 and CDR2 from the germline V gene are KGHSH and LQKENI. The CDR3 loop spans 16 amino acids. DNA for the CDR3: TGTGCCAGCTCTCCGCTTGGTACCGGGCCAAATGAAAAACTGTTTTTT. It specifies CASSPLGTGPNEKLFF.

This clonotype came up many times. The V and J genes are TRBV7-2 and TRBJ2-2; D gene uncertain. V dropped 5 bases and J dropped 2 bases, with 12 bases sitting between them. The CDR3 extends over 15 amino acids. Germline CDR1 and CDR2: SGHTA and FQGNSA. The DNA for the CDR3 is TGTGCCAGCAGCCGGGTCGGGTTAAACACCGGGGAGCTGTTTTTT. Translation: CASSRVGLNTGELFF.

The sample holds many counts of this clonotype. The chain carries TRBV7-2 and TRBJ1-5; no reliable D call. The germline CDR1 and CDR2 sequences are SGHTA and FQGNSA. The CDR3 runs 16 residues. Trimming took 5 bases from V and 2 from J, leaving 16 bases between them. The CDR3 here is CASSPGWNVGNQPQHF. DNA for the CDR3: TGTGCCAGCAGCCCTGGATGGAACGTCGGCAATCAGCCCCAGCATTTT.

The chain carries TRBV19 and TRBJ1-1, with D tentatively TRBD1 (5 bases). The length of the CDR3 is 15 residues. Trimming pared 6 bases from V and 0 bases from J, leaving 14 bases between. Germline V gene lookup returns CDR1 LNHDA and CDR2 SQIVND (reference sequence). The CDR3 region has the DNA TGTGCCAGTAGCGCCGAGGGACGGATGAACACTGAAGCTTTCTTT. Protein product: CASSAEGRMNTEAFF.

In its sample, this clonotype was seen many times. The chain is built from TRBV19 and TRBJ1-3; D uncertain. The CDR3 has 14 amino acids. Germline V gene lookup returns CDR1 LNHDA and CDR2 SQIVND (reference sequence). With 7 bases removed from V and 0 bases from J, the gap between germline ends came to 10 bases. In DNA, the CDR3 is TGTGCCAGTATTCAGGCCCGCTCTGGAAACACCATATATTTT. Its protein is CASIQARSGNTIYF.

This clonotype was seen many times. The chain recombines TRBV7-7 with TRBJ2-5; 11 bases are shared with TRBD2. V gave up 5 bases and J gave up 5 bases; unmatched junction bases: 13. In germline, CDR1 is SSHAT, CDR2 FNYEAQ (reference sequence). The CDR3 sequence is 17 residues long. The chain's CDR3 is CASSPLAGGLFGETQYF. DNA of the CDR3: TGTGCCAGCAGCCCGCTAGCGGGGGGCCTATTCGGGGAGACCCAGTACTTC.

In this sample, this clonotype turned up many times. Written as DNA, the CDR3 is TGTGCCAGCAGCTTAGACGGTAGCGGCAGTAGCACAGATACGCAGTATTTT. Its translation: CASSLDGSGSSTDTQYF. V usage is TRBV7-2 and J usage is TRBJ2-3; tentatively, D is TRBD2 (6 bases). Per the germline V gene, CDR1 is SGHTA and CDR2 is FQGNSA. The CDR3 spans 17 residues. Trimming cost V 1 base and J 0 bases, with 14 bases left between them.

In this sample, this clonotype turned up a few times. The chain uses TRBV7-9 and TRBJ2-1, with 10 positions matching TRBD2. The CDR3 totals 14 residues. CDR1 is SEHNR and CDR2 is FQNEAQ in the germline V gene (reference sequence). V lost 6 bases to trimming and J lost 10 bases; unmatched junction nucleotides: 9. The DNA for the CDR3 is TGTGCCAGCAGTTCTAGCGGGAGTCTGAGGGAGCAGTTCTTC. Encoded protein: CASSSSGSLREQFF.

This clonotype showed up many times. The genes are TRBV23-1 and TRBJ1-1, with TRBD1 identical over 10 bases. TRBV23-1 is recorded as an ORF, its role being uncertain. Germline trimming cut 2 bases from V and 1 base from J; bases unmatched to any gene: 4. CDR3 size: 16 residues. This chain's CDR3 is CASSQRDRGPNTEAFF. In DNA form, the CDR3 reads TGCGCCAGCAGTCAACGGGACAGGGGACCGAACACTGAAGCTTTCTTT.